This entry is about one TCR beta chain. These data belong to a study of blood T cell repertoires in COVID-19. Study summary: From the United States, Italy and Spain came samples of acute and convalescent COVID-19. T cells, B-cell-depleted T cells, or PBMCs provided the cDNA or gDNA that served as material.

How the authors handled the data: Amplification of reference gene primers was used by the study to estimate nucleated cell counts. Using immunoSEQ multiplex PCR, the repertoire was profiled, and TCRdb retains in-frame clones only, with some absent. V, J and clone size are those of that table, while D and trimming were read from the DNA. The sample records about 140,000 clones, approximately 84% being singletons. V lost 5 bases, J lost 7 bases, and 6 bases stayed unmatched. CDR1 LNHDA and CDR2 SQIVND come from the germline V gene (reference sequence). There are 14 residues in the CDR3. The chain is built from TRBV19 and TRBJ1-5, with 9 bases aligning to TRBD1. The sequencing input was peripheral blood. The sequence was obtained from a human donor in a cohort sampled during active COVID-19. The CDR3: CASSLQGARQPQHF. DNA for the CDR3: TGTGCCAGTAGTCTACAGGGGGCCAGGCAGCCCCAGCATTTT.